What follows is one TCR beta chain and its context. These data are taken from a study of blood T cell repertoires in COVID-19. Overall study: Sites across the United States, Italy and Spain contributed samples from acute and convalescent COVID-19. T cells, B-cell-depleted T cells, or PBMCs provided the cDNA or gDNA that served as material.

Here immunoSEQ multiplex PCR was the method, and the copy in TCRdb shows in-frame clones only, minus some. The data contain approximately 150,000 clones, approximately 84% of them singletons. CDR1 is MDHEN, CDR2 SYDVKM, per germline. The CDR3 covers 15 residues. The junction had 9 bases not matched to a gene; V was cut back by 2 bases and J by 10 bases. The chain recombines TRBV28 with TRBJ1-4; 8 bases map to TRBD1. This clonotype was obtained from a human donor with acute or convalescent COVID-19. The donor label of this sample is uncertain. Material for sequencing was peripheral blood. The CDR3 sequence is CASSLTTGGGRKLFF. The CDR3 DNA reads TGTGCCAGCAGTTTAACTACAGGGGGAGGGCGAAAACTGTTTTTT.